Below are 24 T cell receptor beta chains sequenced from a single sample in a study of early T cells in non-severe SARS-CoV-2 infection. One entry per CDR3 protein results from TCRdb running MiXCR on the 5' RACE reads. There are roughly 120,000 distinct CDR3 sequences in the sample; roughly 12% occur only once, and around 4% lies in the top ten. Specimen: whole blood, collected at baseline. These receptors were collected from an adult who was a healthcare worker with PCR-confirmed SARS-CoV-2 infection or an uninfected control (not recorded which).

This clonotype was seen repeatedly, ten times or more. V gene TRBV12-3 or TRBV12-4 combines with J gene TRBJ2-6; maybe TRBD2 (5 bases). V gave up 7 bases and J gave up 4 bases, with 11 bases separating them. This CDR3 is 14 amino acids long. CDR3 loop: CASTLEGGANVLTF. The CDR3 DNA reads TGTGCCAGCACCCTCGAGGGCGGGGCCAACGTCCTGACTTTC.

This clonotype was seen at least ten times. This chain uses TRBV12-3 or TRBV12-4 with TRBJ2-6, with D uncertain. The CDR3 is made up of 16 amino acids. The V end lost 7 bases, the J end lost 0 bases, and 13 bases lay between the germline ends. CDR3 in DNA: TGTGCCAGCACCGACACGTGGAGCTCTGGGGCCAACGTCCTGACTTTC. Protein sequence: CASTDTWSSGANVLTF.

The chain has TRBV19 and TRBJ2-7; D is possibly TRBD1 or TRBD2 (5 bases each). This CDR3 has 16 amino acids. Looked up from germline, CDR1 is LNHDA and CDR2 is SQIVND (reference sequence). Between the trimmed V and J ends, which lost 6 bases and 2 bases, there was a span of 20 bases. The CDR3 sequence: CASRTSGLAGTYEQYF. As DNA, the CDR3 is TGTGCCAGTAGAACCTCGGGGCTTGCCGGAACCTACGAGCAGTACTTC.

This clonotype was recorded at least ten times. The chain couples TRBV12-5 to TRBJ1-3; the D is unclear. The germline V and J ends were trimmed by 7 bases and 0 bases, with 10 bases remaining between them. Germline CDR1 and CDR2: LGHNT and FRNRAP. The CDR3 sequence is 14 residues long. This CDR3 is CASAPRSSGNTIYF. As DNA, the CDR3 is TGTGCTAGTGCCCCGAGATCCTCTGGAAACACCATATATTTT.

The chain has TRBV20-1 and TRBJ1-2; the match to TRBD1 covers 7 bases. This CDR3 is built from 14 residues. The V gene end was trimmed by 4 bases and the J gene end by 8 bases; junction bases not matched to a gene: 13. The germline V gene encodes CDR1 DFQATT and CDR2 SNEGSKA (reference sequence). CDR3 protein: CSAIVPGQSQGYTF. The DNA for the CDR3 is TGCAGTGCTATCGTCCCGGGACAGTCCCAAGGCTACACCTTC.

The chain couples TRBV7-2 to TRBJ2-1; D unresolved. The ends were cut back, 4 bases at V and 5 bases at J, with 6 bases in the middle. The CDR3 loop spans 12 amino acids. CDR1 is SGHTA, CDR2 FQGNSA, per germline. The CDR3 DNA reads as TGTGCCAGCAGCTCGGCCCACAATGAGCAGTTCTTC. Encoded protein: CASSSAHNEQFF.

This clonotype has just a few counts. The rearrangement links TRBV27 to TRBJ2-1, with TRBD2 matching over 12 bases. CDR1 is MNHEY, CDR2 SMNVEV, per germline (reference sequence). The CDR3 sequence is 17 residues long. The J segment lost 8 bases and the V segment lost 2 bases, leaving 10 bases of the junction unmatched. CDR3 residues: CASSLISSGRAGHEQFF. In DNA, the CDR3 is TGTGCCAGCAGTTTAATCTCTAGCGGGAGGGCTGGCCATGAGCAGTTCTTC.

The chain uses TRBV7-9 and TRBJ2-1, with 9 bases fitting TRBD1. Germline V gene data show CDR1 as SEHNR and CDR2 as FQNEAQ (reference sequence). This CDR3 is 15 amino acids long. Trimming removed 4 bases from V and 8 bases from J; junction bases left unmatched: 9. This CDR3 reads CASSSPGQGAHEQFF. CDR3 in DNA: TGTGCCAGCAGCTCGCCGGGACAGGGTGCCCATGAGCAGTTCTTC.

This clonotype turned up a few times. This chain uses TRBV20-1 with TRBJ2-3; 12 bases match TRBD2. The CDR3 has 13 amino acids. V dropped 5 bases and J dropped 5; count of bases not matched to a gene: 2. CDR1 and CDR2 (germline): DFQATT, SNEGSKA (reference sequence). CDR3 region: CSAASGGVDTQYF. The CDR3 DNA reads as TGCAGTGCTGCTAGCGGGGGGGTAGATACGCAGTATTTT.

This clonotype was observed a handful of times. V usage is TRBV19 and J usage is TRBJ2-1, with D perhaps TRBD1 or TRBD2 (6 bases each). Germline CDR1 LNHDA, CDR2 SQIVND (reference sequence). This CDR3 is 15 amino acids long. V was pared by 7 bases and J by 7 bases, with 20 bases between. CDR3 amino acids: CASTPSQGRRNEQFF. CDR3 in DNA: TGTGCCAGTACTCCCTCTCAGGGGAGGAGGAATGAGCAGTTCTTC.

In this sample, this clonotype turned up a few times. This chain links TRBV18 with TRBJ2-5, with 9 positions matching TRBD1. The ends lost 3 bases at V and 3 bases at J; junction bases unmatched: 14. CDR3 length equals 18 residues. Germline-derived CDR1 and CDR2 are KGHSH and LQKENI. The CDR3 sequence is CASSPSPPTGGVEETQYF. CDR3 coding DNA: TGTGCCAGCTCACCTTCGCCCCCGACAGGGGGAGTGGAAGAGACCCAGTACTTC.

This clonotype has more than one count but fewer than ten. This rearrangement joins TRBV3-1 to TRBJ2-3, with 11 bases fitting TRBD2. V was pared by 2 bases and J by 8 bases, with 6 bases of the junction left unmatched. The germline V gene encodes CDR1 LGHDT and CDR2 YNNKEL (reference sequence). This CDR3 is 15 amino acids long. The CDR3 nucleotides read TGTGCCAGCAGCCAAAGACTAGCGGGGATGGGTACGCAGTATTTT. Protein sequence: CASSQRLAGMGTQYF.

The chain links TRBV7-2 to TRBJ2-3; 9 bases are a match to TRBD2. Germline CDR1 SGHTA, CDR2 FQGNSA. The CDR3 is 16 amino acids. V dropped 3 bases and J dropped 2; count of bases not matched to a gene: 6. Here the CDR3 DNA reads TGTGCCAGCAGCTTCGGGAGCGGGGGGTACACAGATACGCAGTATTTT. Protein: CASSFGSGGYTDTQYF.

At least ten counts were recorded for this clonotype. This sequence joins TRBV18 and TRBJ2-7; TRBD1 agrees at 7 bases. V trimming: 3 bases; J trimming: 2 bases; junction bases outside the gene matches: 4. Germline V gene sequence: CDR1 KGHSH, CDR2 LQKENI. The CDR3 has 14 residues. CDR3 DNA: TGTGCCAGCTCACCCGGGGACAGCACCTACGAGCAGTACTTC. Encoded protein: CASSPGDSTYEQYF.

The chain combines TRBV3-1 with TRBJ1-1; D possibly corresponds to TRBD1 (5 bases). The CDR3 loop spans 14 amino acids. Germline assignment: CDR1 LGHDT and CDR2 YNNKEL (reference sequence). V lost 4 bases, J lost 0 bases, and 9 bases lay in between. The CDR3 DNA follows: TGTGCCAGCAGCCCGACAGAATTGAACACTGAAGCTTTCTTT. Amino acids: CASSPTELNTEAFF.

The V gene is TRBV20-1, the J gene TRBJ2-1; D gene uncertain. This CDR3 is built from 16 residues. Trimming removed 0 bases from V and 0 bases from J, with 12 bases in between. CDR1 and CDR2 from the germline V gene are DFQATT and SNEGSKA (reference sequence). Written as DNA, the CDR3 is TGCAGTGCTAGAGACCCGGACCAGTTCTCCTACAATGAGCAGTTCTTC. It is translated as CSARDPDQFSYNEQFF.

The rearrangement uses TRBV15 and TRBJ2-7, with 7 bases identical to TRBD2. The CDR3 consists of 15 residues. The germline CDR1 and CDR2 sequences are LNHNV and YYDKDF (reference sequence). The V segment lost 1 base and the J segment 2 bases; nucleotides outside the gene matches: 5. The CDR3 sequence is CATSRVGEGTYEQYF. The CDR3 DNA is TGTGCCACCAGCAGAGTAGGGGAGGGGACCTACGAGCAGTACTTC.

The chain couples TRBV5-1 to TRBJ2-3, with 11 bases matching TRBD2. V lost 2 bases and J lost 1; bases outside the gene matches: 9. CDR3 length equals 18 residues. The germline V gene has CDR1 SGHRS and CDR2 YFSETQ. The CDR3: CASSFRLAGPVGTDTQYF. The DNA for the CDR3 is TGCGCCAGCAGCTTTCGACTAGCGGGGCCCGTAGGCACAGATACGCAGTATTTT.

This clonotype appeared a few times. V is TRBV12-3 or TRBV12-4 and J is TRBJ2-1, with D possibly matching TRBD2 (6 bases). This CDR3 is 14 amino acids long. Between the trimmed V and J ends, which lost 6 bases and 5 bases, there was a span of 14 bases. CDR3 in DNA: TGTGCCAGCAGCAAATCCGGACTAAACAATGAGCAGTTCTTC. It codes for CASSKSGLNNEQFF.

This clonotype was picked up many times. J is TRBJ2-5 and V is TRBV6-1; D is ambiguous. Germline CDR1 reads MNHNS; CDR2 reads SASEGT. This CDR3 contains 12 residues. The V end was cut by 2 bases, the J end by 4 bases, with 5 bases between. The CDR3 spells CASSEKRETQYF. In DNA form, the CDR3 reads TGTGCCAGCAGTGAAAAGCGAGAGACCCAGTACTTC.

Only one count was recorded for this clonotype. Since no conserved phenylalanine or tryptophan closes the CDR3, a read error is the likely cause. The genes are TRBV5-1 and TRBJ1-1; D gene uncertain. The CDR3 has 16 amino acids. Germline V gives CDR1 SGHRS, CDR2 YFSETQ. V lost 4 bases to trimming and J lost 0 bases, with 16 bases between them. The CDR3 DNA reads as TGCGCCAGCAGCCCCACGGGATCATTCATGAACACTGAAGCTTTCCTT. It yields the protein CASSPTGSFMNTEAFL.

CDR3 sequence (DNA): TGTGCCAGCAGCTTAGCATCGAACTATGGCTACACCTTC. Amino acids: CASSLASNYGYTF. The J gene is TRBJ1-2, the V gene TRBV7-2; the D is unclear. This CDR3 region has 13 residues. Germline assignment: CDR1 SGHTA and CDR2 FQGNSA. V was shortened by 0 bases and J by 2 bases, with 4 bases between the two germline ends.

The rearrangement joins TRBV5-1 to TRBJ2-4; D possibly matches TRBD1 or TRBD2 (5 bases each). The V end lost 2 bases, the J end lost 5 bases, and 14 bases lay between the germline ends. Germline CDR1 SGHRS, CDR2 YFSETQ. This CDR3 has 15 residues. The CDR3 loop is CASSFGPTGQNIQYF. The DNA of the CDR3 is TGCGCCAGCAGCTTTGGTCCTACGGGACAAAACATTCAGTACTTC.

The chain employs TRBV12-3 or TRBV12-4 and TRBJ1-5; D is perhaps TRBD1 (5 bases). The V and J ends lost 5 bases and 4 bases respectively, with 15 bases between them. The CDR3 runs to 15 residues. The CDR3 sequence is CASSPRTLPNQPQHF. Written as DNA, the CDR3 is TGTGCCAGCAGTCCGCGGACACTGCCAAATCAGCCCCAGCATTTT.